The rows below give T cell receptor beta chains drawn from one sample of a study of blood T cell repertoires in COVID-19. Here immunoSEQ multiplex PCR was the method, and the copy in TCRdb shows in-frame clones only, minus some. The data hold approximately 200,000 clones, with about 85% observed a single time. Sequencing was carried out using peripheral blood. The receptors stem from a woman in her twenties or thirties with active or convalescent COVID-19. Each CDR3 is given with its conserved first and last residue. The D gene is left open where the match is weak. Part of the rows lack a size; the others show once, few, many or a class for expanded clones.

-,16,TRBV4-1,TRBD1,TRBJ1-6,TGCGCCAGCAGAAGTCAGCCGGGACAGGATAATTCACCCCTCCACTTT,CASRSQPGQDNSPLHF
-,14,TRBV13,TRBD1,TRBJ1-1,TGTGCCAGCAGCGGCAGGGGGCACGGGACTGAAGCTTTCTTT,CASSGRGHGTEAFF
few,15,TRBV27,-,TRBJ2-5,TGTGCCAGCAGTTTAAGGGACACTAAAAAAGAGACCCAGTACTTC,CASSLRDTKKETQYF
-,17,TRBV6-4,TRBD1,TRBJ2-1,TGTGCCAGCAGTGACTTTTGGGACAGGGACTCCTACAATGAGCAGTTCTTC,CASSDFWDRDSYNEQFF
few,14,TRBV4-1,TRBD2,TRBJ2-7,TGCGCCAGCAGCCAAGATAGTCGCGGGAGCGAGCAGTACTTC,CASSQDSRGSEQYF
-,15,TRBV28,TRBD2,TRBJ2-1,TGTGCCAGCAGTGGTCTAGCGGGAGGCCTGAATGAGCAGTTCTTC,CASSGLAGGLNEQFF
-,16,TRBV5-4,TRBD1,TRBJ1-4,TGTGCCAGCAGCTCTACTGGACAGGACGGAAATGAAAAACTGTTTTTT,CASSSTGQDGNEKLFF
-,13,TRBV6-5,-,TRBJ1-1,TGTGCCAGCACCACAGGTCTTAACACTGAAGCTTTCTTT,CASTTGLNTEAFF
-,14,TRBV28,TRBD2,TRBJ2-1,TGTGCCAGCAGTTTTAAACTAGCGGGGGGTTTGTTGTTCTTC,CASSFKLAGGLLFF
-,14,TRBV2,TRBD1,TRBJ1-5,TGTGCCAGCAGTAGACAGGGGGCAGGTCAGCCCCAGCATTTT,CASSRQGAGQPQHF
-,12,TRBV29-1,TRBD2,TRBJ2-3,TGCAGCGTTCGGACTAGCGGAGATACACAGTATTTT,CSVRTSGDTQYF
-,16,TRBV13,-,TRBJ2-7,TGTGCCAGCAGCTTAGGCCGCCAGGGGGGATCCTACGAGCAGTACTTC,CASSLGRQGGSYEQYF
-,14,TRBV6-5,TRBD1,TRBJ1-2,TGTGCCAGCAGTTTCGCTGGGACAGGGCTTGGCTACACCTTC,CASSFAGTGLGYTF
-,12,TRBV29-1,TRBD2,TRBJ2-5,TGCAGCGTTGGGACTAGCGGGAGGGGCCAGTACTTC,CSVGTSGRGQYF